The sequence of this TCR beta chain was determined in a study of cytomegalovirus exposure and HLA in healthy donors. This clone was seen once. Its cognate antigen is unknown. Study-level results: Most of the TCR beta V segments (in an earlier analysis) were productive either about 87% or about 30% of the time. Later analysis associated a missense DCLRE1C variant with TCR beta V- and J-gene trimming. Donors were assumed by presence/absence analyses to have roughly uniform sequencing depth.

PCR employed 60 Vbeta and 13 Jbeta primers. The authors' processing: Unique TCR beta chains totaled some 78 million in a later count, with about 11 million of them shared. Method: immunoSEQ multiplex PCR; TCRdb's copy keeps in-frame clones and lacks some. Clone size and V and J calls were adopted from that table, with D and trimming inferred from the DNA. The sample lists fewer than 20,000 clones; less than 85% were seen once. Per the germline V gene, CDR1 is SGHRS and CDR2 is YFSETQ. CDR3 length: 15 amino acids. The trim removed 3 bases at V and 3 bases at J, leaving 5 bases unmatched. V and J are TRBV5-1 and TRBJ2-5; 10 nucleotides match TRBD1. The sample was PBMCs. The sequence came from a human donor in good health. The CDR3 DNA sequence: TGCGCCAGCAGCTATACGACAGGGGGCGAAGAGACCCAGTACTTC. Amino acids: CASSYTTGGEETQYF. Together with reference TRBV5-1 and TRBJ2-5, the CDR3 gives the full variable domain: KAGVTQTPRYLIKTRGQQVTLSCSPISGHRSVSWYQQTPGQGLQFLFEYFSETQRNKGNFPGRFSGRQFSNSRSEMNVSTLELGDSALYLCASSYTTGGEETQYFGPGTRLLVL.